The 15 T cell receptor beta chains below were found in one sample sequenced in a study of a mutant IDH1 vaccine in newly diagnosed glioma. Time point given: week 47, end of study. The content of each vaccine dose was 300 ug of mutant IDH1 20-mer peptide, and topical imiquimod accompanied it. Only in-frame clones appear in the TCRdb table, and some are missing; sequencing was by immunoSEQ multiplex PCR. Among more than 50,000 clones, roughly 61% were seen once, and the ten largest hold 4% to 5.5%. These TCRs are of unknown antigen specificity. The sample consisted of peripheral blood mononuclear cells (PBMCs), taken from a glioma patient whose treatment included an IDH1 peptide vaccine. The receptors were sampled from a man aged 40-55 years with glioma. Some clones in this sample may be carry-over from other donors' samples.

The rearrangement joins TRBV6-5 to TRBJ2-3; 14 bases fit TRBD2. This CDR3 has 16 residues. V gave up 0 bases and J gave up 4 bases; unmatched junction bases: 0. Looked up from germline, CDR1 is MNHEY and CDR2 is SVGAGI. This chain's CDR3 is CASSYSGLAGADTQYF. In DNA form, the CDR3 reads TGTGCCAGCAGTTACTCGGGACTAGCGGGGGCAGATACGCAGTATTTT.

The V and J genes are TRBV19 and TRBJ2-3; D remains ambiguous. Germline V gene lookup returns CDR1 LNHDA and CDR2 SQIVND (reference sequence). The CDR3 contains 13 residues. V was cut by 5 bases and J by 4 bases, with 10 bases left in between. This CDR3 is CASSLAGADTQYF. The CDR3 DNA reads TGTGCCAGTAGTCTCGCTGGGGCAGATACGCAGTATTTT.

This rearrangement joins TRBV25-1 to TRBJ1-5; maybe TRBD1 (5 bases). Germline-derived CDR1 and CDR2 are MGHDK and SYGVNS. V lost 9 bases and J 2 bases, leaving 14 bases between the germline ends. The CDR3 sequence is 14 residues long. CDR3 bases: TGTGCCAGGGGAAGAGGGGAGCGCAATCAGCCCCAGCATTTT. Its protein is CARGRGERNQPQHF.

CDR3: CASSVAGRGGYNEQFF. DNA of the CDR3: TGTGCCAGCAGCGTAGCTGGGCGGGGAGGCTACAATGAGCAGTTCTTC. The V call is TRBV9, the J call TRBJ2-1; D possibly corresponds to TRBD2 (6 bases). The germline CDR1 and CDR2 sequences are SGDLS and YYNGEE. V was pared by 0 bases and J by 3 bases, with 13 bases between. The CDR3 loop spans 16 amino acids.

This sequence joins TRBV2 and TRBJ1-2, with D hard to call. V lost 3 bases and J 0 bases, leaving 8 bases between the germline ends. The CDR3 has 14 amino acids. Germline loops: CDR1 SNHLY, CDR2 FYNNEI. The CDR3 DNA reads as TGTGCCAGCAGTGAGTACGGAACTAACTATGGCTACACCTTC. Translated: CASSEYGTNYGYTF.

This clone has only a few counts. The V and J genes are TRBV2 and TRBJ2-1; possible D gene TRBD2, 7 bases. Germline V gene sequence: CDR1 SNHLY, CDR2 FYNNEI. CDR3 length equals 15 residues. The V gene lost 3 bases and the J gene lost 4 bases, with 13 bases spanning the gap. Here the CDR3 DNA reads TGTGCCAGCAGTGATAGGGGGGGGTCTTACAATGAGCAGTTCTTC. Its translation is CASSDRGGSYNEQFF.

The V and J genes are TRBV7-8 and TRBJ2-5, with 7 bases aligning to TRBD2. This CDR3 spans 14 amino acids. Germline V gives CDR1 SGHVS, CDR2 FQNEAQ. The V and J ends lost 7 bases and 4 bases, in that order; junction bases with no gene match: 9. CDR3 DNA: TGTGCCAGCACTCCAGGGACTACCCGAGAGACCCAGTACTTC. Protein: CASTPGTTRETQYF.

Written as DNA, the CDR3 is TGTGCCAGCAGACCACCCTCTCGGGCTGGAAACACCATATATTTT. Its protein product is CASRPPSRAGNTIYF. This chain connects TRBV7-2 to TRBJ1-3; D is undetermined. Germline CDR1 SGHTA, CDR2 FQGNSA. The CDR3 totals 15 residues. V was clipped by 6 bases and J by 2 bases, with 14 bases between them. Using reference TRBV7-2 and TRBJ1-3 for the parts outside the CDR3, the full variable domain is GAGVSQSPSNKVTEKGKDVELRCDPISGHTALYWYRQSLGQGLEFLIYFQGNSAPDKSGLPSDRFSAERTGGSVSTLTIQRTQQEDSAVYLCASRPPSRAGNTIYFGEGSWLTVV.

This clone was found a few times. V usage is TRBV6-1 and J usage is TRBJ1-4, with D perhaps matching TRBD1 (5 bases). The V and J ends lost 9 bases and 0 bases respectively, with 11 bases between them. Germline CDR1 and CDR2: MNHNS and SASEGT. The length of the CDR3 is 14 residues. This chain's CDR3 is CASGGGATNEKLFF. The CDR3 nucleotides are TGTGCCAGTGGGGGGGGAGCAACTAATGAAAAACTGTTTTTT.

This clone has a handful of counts. The chain links TRBV12-2 to TRBJ1-1; TRBD1 is taken as the D call from the table, unchecked against the DNA. TRBV12-2 is recorded as a pseudogene. The CDR3 runs 18 residues. The CDR3 spells CARPILYRHYYGNTEAFF. The CDR3 nucleotides read TGTGCAAGGCCGATATTGTACAGGCACTACTATGGGAACACTGAAGCTTTCTTT.

This chain joins TRBV10-3 and TRBJ2-5; perhaps D is TRBD1 or TRBD2 (5 bases each). Germline V gene sequence: CDR1 ENHRY, CDR2 SYGVKD. V gave up 6 bases and J gave up 3 bases, with 11 bases separating them. CDR3 length: 13 residues. The CDR3 DNA follows: TGTGCCATCAGCCGGGGCCACAAAGAGACCCAGTACTTC. Its translation is CAISRGHKETQYF.

The chain is built from TRBV5-6 and TRBJ2-6, with a weak D call TRBD2 (6 bases). V was shortened by 1 base and J by 2 bases, with 19 bases between the two germline ends. Germline V CDR1 and CDR2: SGHDT, YYEEEE. The CDR3 covers 19 residues. The CDR3, as DNA: TGTGCCAGCAGCTTGCTTTTTCCGGGAGCAAGGGCTGGGGCCAACGTCCTGACTTTC. Its protein product is CASSLLFPGARAGANVLTF.

The chain recombines TRBV19 with TRBJ1-5; TRBD1 aligns across 8 bases. J was trimmed by 4 bases and V by 7 bases; bases with no gene match: 9. From germline, CDR1 is LNHDA and CDR2 SQIVND (reference sequence). The CDR3 totals 15 residues. The CDR3 nucleotides are TGTGCCAGTAATCGGAAGACAGGGGAAAATCAGCCCCAGCATTTT. Protein: CASNRKTGENQPQHF.

The rearrangement links TRBV5-6 to TRBJ2-1, with D possibly matching TRBD1 (5 bases). There are 13 residues in the CDR3. V lost 0 bases to trimming and J lost 7 bases, with 8 bases between them. Germline V gene data show CDR1 as SGHDT and CDR2 as YYEEEE. CDR3 nucleotide sequence: TGTGCCAGCAGCTTGGGCAGGGTGAATGAGCAGTTCTTC. It codes for CASSLGRVNEQFF.

This rearrangement joins TRBV7-9 to TRBJ1-4; D remains unclear. V was trimmed by 8 bases and J by 5 bases, leaving 15 bases between them. The CDR3 contains 14 residues. Germline CDR1 reads SEHNR; CDR2 reads FQNEAQ (reference sequence). DNA for the CDR3: TGTGCCAGCTGCCGGACTAACGTAAATGAAAAACTGTTTTTT. Encoded protein: CASCRTNVNEKLFF.